A selection of T cell receptor beta chains follows, all from one sample in a study of shared clonotypes between healthy human individuals. Assay: immunoSEQ multiplex PCR; the TCRdb copy retains only in-frame clones and omits some. The table has some 490,000 clones, roughly 80% seen once; the top ten hold approximately 12%. Material: PBMCs. The receptors originated from a woman between 40 and 55 years old in good health. Some clones in this sample may be carry-over from other donors' samples. The CDR3 runs from the conserved cysteine through the conserved F or W. A D gene is named only where the DNA matches it firmly. Clone size, where shown, is once, few, many, or a class for clones that have expanded.

J gene: TRBJ2-5
V gene: TRBV9
D gene: .
clone size: .
CDR3 protein: CASSHSWGETQYF
CDR3 DNA: TGTGCCAGCAGCCATTCCTGGGGCGAGACCCAGTACTTC

J gene: TRBJ2-6
V gene: TRBV15
D gene: .
clone size: .
CDR3 protein: CATSRVREGFSGANVLTF
CDR3 DNA: TGTGCCACCAGCAGAGTCAGGGAAGGGTTCTCTGGGGCCAACGTCCTGACTTTC

J gene: TRBJ1-1
V gene: TRBV11-2
D gene: .
clone size: few
CDR3 protein: CASIWTANTEAFF
CDR3 DNA: TGTGCCAGCATATGGACAGCGAACACTGAAGCTTTCTTT

J gene: TRBJ2-7
V gene: TRBV2
D gene: .
clone size: .
CDR3 protein: CASNPPQRPFGSMGF
CDR3 DNA: TGTGCCAGCAACCCCCCCCAACGCCCTTTTGGAAGTATGGGCTTC

J gene: TRBJ2-1
V gene: TRBV4-1
D gene: TRBD2
clone size: once
CDR3 protein: CASSRLAASSYNEQFF
CDR3 DNA: TGCGCCAGCAGCCGACTAGCGGCAAGCTCCTACAATGAGCAGTTCTTC

J gene: TRBJ2-5
V gene: TRBV19
D gene: .
clone size: .
CDR3 protein: CASSMRRRDKETQYF
CDR3 DNA: TGTGCCAGTAGTATGAGGCGCAGGGATAAAGAGACCCAGTACTTC

J gene: TRBJ1-5
V gene: TRBV28
D gene: .
clone size: .
CDR3 protein: CASSLWAVSNQPQHF
CDR3 DNA: TGTGCCAGCAGTTTATGGGCGGTTAGCAATCAGCCCCAGCATTTT

J gene: TRBJ1-1
V gene: TRBV5-4
D gene: .
clone size: .
CDR3 protein: CASSLDKISPKAFF
CDR3 DNA: TGTGCCAGCAGCTTAGACAAGATCTCTCCCAAAGCTTTCTTT

J gene: TRBJ2-5
V gene: TRBV5-6
D gene: TRBD1
clone size: .
CDR3 protein: CASSSPGQGGETQYF
CDR3 DNA: TGTGCCAGCAGCAGCCCGGGACAGGGGGGAGAGACCCAGTACTTC

J gene: TRBJ2-2
V gene: TRBV15
D gene: .
clone size: .
CDR3 protein: CATSRDTDGGELFF
CDR3 DNA: TGTGCCACCAGCAGAGATACTGACGGCGGGGAGCTGTTTTTT

J gene: TRBJ2-1
V gene: TRBV6-1
D gene: TRBD2
clone size: .
CDR3 protein: CASSGVAGGPRNEQFF
CDR3 DNA: TGTGCCAGCAGTGGGGTAGCGGGAGGGCCCCGTAATGAGCAGTTCTTC

J gene: TRBJ1-4
V gene: TRBV2
D gene: TRBD1
clone size: .
CDR3 protein: CASSEYGTGDAKLFF
CDR3 DNA: TGTGCCAGCAGTGAATACGGGACAGGGGATGCAAAACTGTTTTTT

J gene: TRBJ1-1
V gene: TRBV7-9
D gene: TRBD1
clone size: .
CDR3 protein: CASSPRTGMNTEAFF
CDR3 DNA: TGTGCCAGCAGCCCCAGGACAGGGATGAACACTGAAGCTTTCTTT

J gene: TRBJ1-4
V gene: TRBV7-9
D gene: .
clone size: .
CDR3 protein: CASSLARLPGIEKLFF
CDR3 DNA: TGTGCCAGCAGCTTAGCCCGGCTCCCCGGGATTGAAAAACTGTTTTTT

J gene: TRBJ2-2
V gene: TRBV18
D gene: .
clone size: few
CDR3 protein: CASSPPLGGSTGELFF
CDR3 DNA: TGTGCCAGCTCACCACCGTTAGGCGGTAGTACCGGGGAGCTGTTTTTT

J gene: TRBJ2-7
V gene: TRBV12-2
D gene: .
clone size: few
CDR3 protein: CASRLGRDYHYEQYF
CDR3 DNA: TGTGCAAGTCGCTTAGGCCGGGACTACCACTACGAGCAGTACTTC

J gene: TRBJ2-7
V gene: TRBV25-1
D gene: .
clone size: many
CDR3 protein: CASSESGTYPRGQYF
CDR3 DNA: TGTGCCAGCAGTGAATCAGGGACCTACCCGAGAGGGCAGTACTTC

J gene: TRBJ1-5
V gene: TRBV5-6
D gene: .
clone size: .
CDR3 protein: CALLLGVNQPQHF
CDR3 DNA: TGTGCTTTACTCTTAGGGGTCAATCAGCCCCAGCATTTT

J gene: TRBJ2-5
V gene: TRBV18
D gene: .
clone size: .
CDR3 protein: CASSPIGGGETQYF
CDR3 DNA: TGTGCCAGCTCACCAATCGGGGGCGGGGAGACCCAGTACTTC

J gene: TRBJ2-1
V gene: TRBV27
D gene: TRBD2
clone size: .
CDR3 protein: CASSSPSGRTGDEQFF
CDR3 DNA: TGTGCCAGCAGTTCTCCTAGCGGGAGAACGGGCGATGAGCAGTTCTTC

J gene: TRBJ2-7
V gene: TRBV20-1
D gene: .
clone size: once
CDR3 protein: CSALRSYEQYF
CDR3 DNA: TGCAGTGCCCTAAGATCTTACGAGCAGTACTTC

J gene: TRBJ2-2
V gene: TRBV7-9
D gene: TRBD2
clone size: .
CDR3 protein: CASSPRTSSNTGELFF
CDR3 DNA: TGTGCCAGCAGCCCCCGGACTAGCTCGAACACCGGGGAGCTGTTTTTT

J gene: TRBJ2-5
V gene: TRBV15
D gene: .
clone size: .
CDR3 protein: CATSRDRNRGETQYF
CDR3 DNA: TGTGCCACCAGCAGAGATCGAAATAGAGGGGAGACCCAGTACTTC

J gene: TRBJ2-2
V gene: TRBV7-3
D gene: .
clone size: .
CDR3 protein: CASSLVGGPNTGELFF
CDR3 DNA: TGTGCCAGCAGTTTGGTGGGAGGCCCGAACACCGGGGAGCTGTTTTTT

J gene: TRBJ2-4
V gene: TRBV18
D gene: .
clone size: .
CDR3 protein: CASSRGTELAKNIQYF
CDR3 DNA: TGTGCCAGCTCACGCGGGACGGAGCTAGCCAAAAACATTCAGTACTTC

J gene: TRBJ1-1
V gene: TRBV29-1
D gene: TRBD1
clone size: .
CDR3 protein: CSVARQGVNTEAFF
CDR3 DNA: TGCAGCGTTGCCAGACAGGGCGTCAACACTGAAGCTTTCTTT

J gene: TRBJ2-4
V gene: TRBV7-9
D gene: .
clone size: .
CDR3 protein: CASTPGIWNIQYF
CDR3 DNA: TGTGCCAGCACCCCAGGGATCTGGAACATTCAGTACTTC

J gene: TRBJ2-7
V gene: TRBV21-1
D gene: .
clone size: .
CDR3 protein: CASTLSETSGPLEEQYF
CDR3 DNA: TGTGCCAGCACCTTATCTGAGACTAGCGGCCCACTGGAAGAGCAGTACTTC

J gene: TRBJ1-1
V gene: TRBV18
D gene: .
clone size: once
CDR3 protein: CASSPLGPGAEDTEAFF
CDR3 DNA: TGTGCCAGCTCACCCCTAGGACCGGGGGCGGAAGACACTGAAGCTTTCTTT

J gene: TRBJ2-1
V gene: TRBV10-3
D gene: .
clone size: .
CDR3 protein: CAISARDGSYNEQFF
CDR3 DNA: TGTGCCATCAGTGCGCGAGACGGCTCCTACAATGAGCAGTTCTTC

J gene: TRBJ1-3
V gene: TRBV28
D gene: .
clone size: once
CDR3 protein: CASSPGNTIYF
CDR3 DNA: TGTGCCAGCAGCCCTGGAAACACCATATATTTT

J gene: TRBJ1-5
V gene: TRBV28
D gene: .
clone size: .
CDR3 protein: CASSLRNQPQHF
CDR3 DNA: TGTGCCAGCAGTTTACGGAATCAGCCCCAGCATTTT

J gene: TRBJ1-1
V gene: TRBV5-1
D gene: TRBD1
clone size: .
CDR3 protein: CASSLLGQGSTEAFF
CDR3 DNA: TGCGCCAGCAGCTTGCTGGGACAGGGATCCACTGAAGCTTTCTTT

J gene: TRBJ1-2
V gene: TRBV9
D gene: .
clone size: .
CDR3 protein: CASSAKAGEANYGYTF
CDR3 DNA: TGTGCCAGCAGCGCAAAGGCAGGGGAAGCTAACTATGGCTACACCTTC

J gene: TRBJ1-1
V gene: TRBV18
D gene: TRBD1
clone size: .
CDR3 protein: CASSPRQGPTEAFF
CDR3 DNA: TGTGCCAGCTCACCCAGACAGGGCCCCACTGAAGCTTTCTTT

J gene: TRBJ1-5
V gene: TRBV2
D gene: TRBD1
clone size: once
CDR3 protein: CASSTSGTDNQPQHF
CDR3 DNA: TGTGCCAGCAGTACATCCGGGACAGACAATCAGCCCCAGCATTTT

J gene: TRBJ1-4
V gene: TRBV28
D gene: TRBD1
clone size: many
CDR3 protein: CASRTGGEKLFF
CDR3 DNA: TGTGCCAGCAGGACAGGGGGTGAAAAACTGTTTTTT

J gene: TRBJ2-1
V gene: TRBV15
D gene: .
clone size: .
CDR3 protein: CATSRDPMGSSYNEQFF
CDR3 DNA: TGTGCCACCAGCAGAGACCCCATGGGCAGCTCCTACAATGAGCAGTTCTTC

J gene: TRBJ1-2
V gene: TRBV19
D gene: .
clone size: .
CDR3 protein: CASSKGLTNYGYTF
CDR3 DNA: TGTGCCAGTAGTAAGGGACTGACCAACTATGGCTACACCTTC

J gene: TRBJ1-5
V gene: TRBV28
D gene: .
clone size: .
CDR3 protein: CASRSAGAQHF
CDR3 DNA: TGTGCCAGCAGATCAGCTGGGGCCCAGCATTTT

J gene: TRBJ2-3
V gene: TRBV18
D gene: .
clone size: .
CDR3 protein: CASSGGSSTDTQYF
CDR3 DNA: TGTGCCAGCTCAGGGGGGAGTAGCACAGATACGCAGTATTTT

J gene: TRBJ1-2
V gene: TRBV28
D gene: .
clone size: .
CDR3 protein: CASSLTARPQGYTF
CDR3 DNA: TGTGCCAGCAGCTTGACGGCAAGACCCCAAGGCTACACCTTC

J gene: TRBJ2-7
V gene: TRBV28
D gene: .
clone size: .
CDR3 protein: CASSPTSYYEQYF
CDR3 DNA: TGTGCCAGCAGTCCTACTAGCTACTACGAGCAGTACTTC

J gene: TRBJ2-3
V gene: TRBV29-1
D gene: TRBD2
clone size: .
CDR3 protein: CSVESAGLRDTQYF
CDR3 DNA: TGCAGTGTTGAATCTGCGGGACTACGAGATACGCAGTATTTT

J gene: TRBJ2-7
V gene: TRBV27
D gene: .
clone size: few
CDR3 protein: CASTGLGNYEQYF
CDR3 DNA: TGTGCCAGCACCGGTCTAGGGAACTACGAGCAGTACTTC

J gene: TRBJ2-3
V gene: TRBV7-3
D gene: TRBD1
clone size: .
CDR3 protein: CASSLNGQGVDTQYF
CDR3 DNA: TGTGCCAGCAGCTTAAATGGACAGGGGGTTGATACGCAGTATTTT

J gene: TRBJ1-3
V gene: TRBV7-2
D gene: .
clone size: once
CDR3 protein: CASSLSASTSVNTVYF
CDR3 DNA: TGTGCCAGCAGCTTATCCGCGAGCACGTCTGTAAACACCGTATATTTT

J gene: TRBJ2-1
V gene: TRBV9
D gene: TRBD2
clone size: .
CDR3 protein: CASSPRGIAGDYNEQFF
CDR3 DNA: TGTGCCAGCAGCCCCAGAGGGATAGCGGGAGATTACAATGAGCAGTTCTTC

J gene: TRBJ2-5
V gene: TRBV20-1
D gene: .
clone size: few
CDR3 protein: CSAQDQETQYF
CDR3 DNA: TGCAGTGCTCAGGATCAAGAGACCCAGTACTTC

J gene: TRBJ2-2
V gene: TRBV11-3
D gene: TRBD1
clone size: .
CDR3 protein: CASSPRTGGMAGELFF
CDR3 DNA: TGTGCCAGCAGCCCGAGGACAGGGGGAATGGCCGGGGAGCTGTTTTTT

J gene: TRBJ1-5
V gene: TRBV30
D gene: .
clone size: .
CDR3 protein: CAWSTGTLNQPQHF
CDR3 DNA: TGTGCCTGGAGTACCGGTACACTAAATCAGCCCCAGCACTTT

J gene: TRBJ2-7
V gene: TRBV7-2
D gene: .
clone size: .
CDR3 protein: CASSLVPAYEQYF
CDR3 DNA: TGTGCCAGCAGCTTAGTTCCAGCCTACGAGCAGTACTTC

J gene: TRBJ2-7
V gene: TRBV6-5
D gene: TRBD2
clone size: .
CDR3 protein: CASSHERERLDEQYF
CDR3 DNA: TGTGCCAGCAGCCACGAGCGGGAGAGGTTAGACGAGCAGTACTTC